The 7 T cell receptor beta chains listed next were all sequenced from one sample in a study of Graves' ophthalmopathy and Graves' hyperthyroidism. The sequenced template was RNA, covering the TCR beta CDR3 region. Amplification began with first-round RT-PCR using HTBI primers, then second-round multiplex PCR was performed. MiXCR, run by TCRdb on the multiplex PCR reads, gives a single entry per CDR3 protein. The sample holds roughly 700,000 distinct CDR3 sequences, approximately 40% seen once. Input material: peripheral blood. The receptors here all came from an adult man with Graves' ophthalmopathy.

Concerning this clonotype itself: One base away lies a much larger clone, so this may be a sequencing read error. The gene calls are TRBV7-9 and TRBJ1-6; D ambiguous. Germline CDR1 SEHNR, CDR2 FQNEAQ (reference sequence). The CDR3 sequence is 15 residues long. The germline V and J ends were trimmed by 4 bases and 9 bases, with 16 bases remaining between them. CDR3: CASSSPSKTSSPLHF. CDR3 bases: TGTGCCAGCAGCTCCCCTTCTAAAACTAGTTCACCCCTCCACTTT.

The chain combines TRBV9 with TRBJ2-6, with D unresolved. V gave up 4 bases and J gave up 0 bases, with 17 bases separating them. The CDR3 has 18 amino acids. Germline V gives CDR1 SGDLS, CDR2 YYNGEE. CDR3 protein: CASSQHLNPSSGANVLTF. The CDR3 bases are TGTGCCAGCAGCCAACATTTGAATCCCTCCTCTGGGGCCAACGTCCTGACTTTC. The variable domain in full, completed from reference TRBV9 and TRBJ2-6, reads DSGVTQTPKHLITATGQRVTLRCSPRSGDLSVYWYQQSLDQGLQFLIQYYNGEERAKGNILERFSAQQFPDLHSELNLSSLELGDSALYFCASSQHLNPSSGANVLTFGAGSRLTVL.

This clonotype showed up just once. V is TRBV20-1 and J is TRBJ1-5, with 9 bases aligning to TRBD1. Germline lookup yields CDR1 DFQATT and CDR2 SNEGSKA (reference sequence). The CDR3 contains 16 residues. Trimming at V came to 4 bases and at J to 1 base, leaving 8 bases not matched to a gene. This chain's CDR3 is CSATGDRVKSNQPQHF. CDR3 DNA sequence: TGCAGTGCTACCGGGGACAGGGTTAAGAGCAATCAGCCCCAGCATTTT.

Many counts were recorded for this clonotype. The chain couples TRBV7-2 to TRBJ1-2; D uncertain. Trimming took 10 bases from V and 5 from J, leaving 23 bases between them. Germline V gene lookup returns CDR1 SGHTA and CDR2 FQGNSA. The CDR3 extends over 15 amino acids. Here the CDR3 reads CATPPAGLLGYGYTF. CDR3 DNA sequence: TGTGCCACCCCTCCGGCCGGGCTCTTGGGGTATGGCTACACCTTC.

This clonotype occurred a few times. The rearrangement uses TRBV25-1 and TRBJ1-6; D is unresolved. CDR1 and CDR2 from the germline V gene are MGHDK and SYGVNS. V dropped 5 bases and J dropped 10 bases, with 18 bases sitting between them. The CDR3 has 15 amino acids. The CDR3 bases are TGTGCCAGCAGTTTATGGGCAGAGGTGGAGTCACCCCTCCACTTT. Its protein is CASSLWAEVESPLHF.

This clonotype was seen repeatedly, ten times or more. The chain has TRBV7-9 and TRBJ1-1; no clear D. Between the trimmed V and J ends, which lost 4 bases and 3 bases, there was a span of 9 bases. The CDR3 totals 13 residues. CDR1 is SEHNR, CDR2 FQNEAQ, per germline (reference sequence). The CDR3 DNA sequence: TGTGCCAGCAGCTCGAAGGGTTACACTGAAGCTTTCTTT. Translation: CASSSKGYTEAFF.

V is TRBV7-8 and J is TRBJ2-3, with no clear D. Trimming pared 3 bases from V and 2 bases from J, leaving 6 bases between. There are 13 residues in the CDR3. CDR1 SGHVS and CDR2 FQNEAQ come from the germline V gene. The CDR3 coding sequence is TGTGCCAGCAGCTTGGTCCACACAGATACGCAGTATTTT. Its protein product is CASSLVHTDTQYF.